These T cell receptor beta chains were read from a single sample in a study of CD8 T cells in Susac syndrome. TCRdb reprocessed the immunoSEQ multiplex PCR reads via MiXCR and lists one record per CDR3 protein. The sample comprises around 140,000 distinct CDR3 sequences, approximately 95% of which are singletons, and about 0.11% rests with the top ten. Input material: CD4+ T cells from PBMCs. The receptors originated from a human donor with multiple sclerosis. Each CDR3 is given with its conserved first and last residue. D genes are given only for firm matches. Not all rows give a size; the values are once, few, many and, for expanded clones, a class.

size: .; J: TRBJ2-2; V: TRBV9; D: .; DNA: TGTGCCAGCAGCGTATCCGGGAGCACCGGGGAGCTGTTTTTT; CDR3: CASSVSGSTGELFF
size: .; J: TRBJ2-4; V: TRBV27; D: .; DNA: TGTGCCAGCAGTTTAGGCGGACAGCGCTTTCAGTACTTC; CDR3: CASSLGGQRFQYF
size: .; J: TRBJ2-3; V: TRBV19; D: .; DNA: TGTGCCAGTAGTACAGGTCTCCCAGATACGCAGTATTTT; CDR3: CASSTGLPDTQYF
size: .; J: TRBJ2-3; V: TRBV5-6; D: .; DNA: TGTGCCAGCAGCACATCCAAACGCACAGATACGCAGTATTTT; CDR3: CASSTSKRTDTQYF
size: .; J: TRBJ2-7; V: TRBV3-1; D: .; DNA: TGTGCCAGCAGCCAAGATACTAACGAGCAGTACTTC; CDR3: CASSQDTNEQYF
size: .; J: TRBJ2-5; V: TRBV28; D: TRBD1; DNA: TGTGCCAGCAGGGAACAGGGGAAAGAGACCCAGTACTTC; CDR3: CASREQGKETQYF
size: .; J: TRBJ1-2; V: TRBV29-1; D: TRBD1; DNA: TGCAGCGTTCTCCCACGGACAGGGAATGGCTACACCTTC; CDR3: CSVLPRTGNGYTF
size: .; J: TRBJ1-3; V: TRBV7-9; D: .; DNA: TGTGCCAGCAGCTTAGAGGGCCTCTCTGGAAACACCATATATTTT; CDR3: CASSLEGLSGNTIYF
size: .; J: TRBJ1-4; V: TRBV14; D: .; DNA: TGTGCCAGCAGCCAAGATCCCGGACCGCGGGCAACTAATGAAAAACTGTTTTTT; CDR3: CASSQDPGPRATNEKLFF
size: .; J: TRBJ2-3; V: TRBV7-3; D: .; DNA: TGTGCCAGCAGCTTAGTGGGACCCACAGATACGCAGTATTTT; CDR3: CASSLVGPTDTQYF
size: .; J: TRBJ1-4; V: TRBV19; D: .; DNA: TGTGCCAGTAGTATCCTGGGGGGATCAACTAATGAAAAACTGTTTTTT; CDR3: CASSILGGSTNEKLFF
size: .; J: TRBJ2-1; V: TRBV15; D: .; DNA: TGTGCCACCAGCAGACCCACAGGGCTCGGATACAATGAGCAGTTCTTC; CDR3: CATSRPTGLGYNEQFF
size: once; J: TRBJ1-2; V: TRBV28; D: .; DNA: TGTGCCAGCACCGGCCGCGTATCCTATGGCTACACCTTC; CDR3: CASTGRVSYGYTF
size: .; J: TRBJ2-2; V: TRBV6-1; D: .; DNA: TGTGCCAGCAAATCCGGGACATGGAACACCGGGGAGCTGTTTTTT; CDR3: CASKSGTWNTGELFF
size: .; J: TRBJ2-6; V: TRBV2; D: .; DNA: TGTGCCAGCAGTCGTAGCTCTGGGGCCAACGTCCTGACTTTC; CDR3: CASSRSSGANVLTF
size: .; J: TRBJ2-3; V: TRBV2; D: .; DNA: TGTGCCAGTGACGAAGTCGCAGATACGCAGTATTTT; CDR3: CASDEVADTQYF
size: few; J: TRBJ1-1; V: TRBV4-3; D: .; DNA: TGCGCCAGCAGCCAAATCGGGCTAAACACTGAAGCTTTCTTT; CDR3: CASSQIGLNTEAFF
size: once; J: TRBJ2-5; V: TRBV6-1; D: TRBD2; DNA: TGTGCCAGCAGCCCAAAACTAGCGGGAGGGCCACGGGAGACCCAGTACTTC; CDR3: CASSPKLAGGPRETQYF